Below, one T cell receptor (beta chain) is given with its context. Healthy donors constituted the control group, matched for age and sex. Bulk CD8+ and CD4+ cells came from magnetic negative isolation; CD8+ TEMRA by FACS. This sample is part of a study of CD8 T cells in Susac syndrome. After extraction with the RNeasy kit, roughly 0.5 to 1 ug of the RNA was reverse transcribed using random hexamers. TCRdb ran MiXCR on the immunoSEQ multiplex PCR reads and lists one entry per CDR3 protein. The sample holds some 190,000 distinct CDR3 sequences; over 85% are singletons and the top ten take approximately 0.094%. The germline gives CDR1 SQVTM, CDR2 ANQGSEA. The CDR3 contains 13 residues. Trimming took 3 bases from V and 4 from J, leaving 12 bases between them.

The gene calls are TRBV29-1 and TRBJ1-2, with unresolved D. Sequenced: CD4+ T cells from PBMCs. The TCR comes from a human donor in good health. The CDR3 region is CSVDLYGRYGYTF. The CDR3 nucleotides are TGCAGCGTTGACCTATATGGACGCTATGGCTACACCTTC.